The 22 T cell receptor beta chains listed next were all sequenced from one sample in a study of blood T cell repertoires in COVID-19. Profiling relied on immunoSEQ multiplex PCR, and the TCRdb table lists in-frame clones only, not all of them. Among 85,000 to 100,000 clones listed, around three quarters were seen once. The source material was peripheral blood. These receptor sequences come from a woman aged 60-70 years in a cohort sampled during active or convalescent COVID-19.

The rearrangement uses TRBV13 and TRBJ1-2; 9 nucleotides line up with TRBD1. The CDR3 covers 18 residues. V trimming: 2 bases; J trimming: 1 base; junction bases outside the gene matches: 11. Per germline, CDR1 PRHDT and CDR2 FYEKMQ (reference sequence). The CDR3 loop reads CASSLRRQGDPFNYGYTF. As DNA, the CDR3 is TGTGCCAGCAGCTTAAGGAGACAGGGGGACCCCTTTAACTATGGCTACACCTTC.

The chain is built from TRBV7-8 and TRBJ1-1; D is ambiguous. V shed 1 base and J shed 0 bases, with 9 bases lying between them. CDR3 size: 15 residues. CDR1 is SGHVS and CDR2 is FQNEAQ in the germline V gene. The CDR3 region is CASSLVAGLNTEAFF. The CDR3 DNA reads TGTGCCAGCAGCTTAGTGGCAGGCTTGAACACTGAAGCTTTCTTT.

The CDR3 here is CSAPVVETQYF. DNA for the CDR3: TGCAGTGCTCCGGTGGTAGAGACCCAGTACTTC. The chain combines TRBV20-1 with TRBJ2-5; no definite D call. V was pared by 5 bases and J by 4 bases, with 8 bases between. Per the germline V gene, CDR1 is DFQATT and CDR2 is SNEGSKA (reference sequence). The length of the CDR3 is 11 residues.

This clone has only a few counts. V is TRBV4-1 and J is TRBJ1-5; 9 nucleotides match TRBD1. Per the germline V gene, CDR1 is MGHRA and CDR2 is YSYEKL. V dropped 3 bases and J dropped 3; count of bases not matched to a gene: 12. CDR3 length equals 18 residues. The CDR3 bases are TGCGCCAGCAGCCACCCTGTTGGGACAGGGAACATCAATCAGCCCCAGCATTTT. Translating gives CASSHPVGTGNINQPQHF.

This clone has only a few counts. The J gene is TRBJ1-1, the V gene TRBV7-8, with D perhaps TRBD1 (6 bases). CDR1 is SGHVS, CDR2 FQNEAQ, per germline. The length of the CDR3 is 15 residues. Trimming left V 1 base short and J 1 base short, with 10 bases between. This chain's CDR3 is CASSLDGRGNTEAFF. CDR3 nucleotide sequence: TGTGCCAGCAGCTTAGACGGCAGGGGGAACACTGAAGCTTTCTTT.

V and J are TRBV7-9 and TRBJ2-3; TRBD2 matches at 8 bases. V lost 1 base and J lost 4; bases outside the gene matches: 10. This CDR3 is 17 amino acids long. From germline, CDR1 is SEHNR and CDR2 FQNEAQ (reference sequence). CDR3 DNA sequence: TGTGCCAGCAGCTTAGGGCTCGGGGGGGCCCGGGCAGATACGCAGTATTTT. Translating it yields CASSLGLGGARADTQYF.

The J gene is TRBJ2-6, the V gene TRBV9, with 10 bases matching TRBD1. V shed 1 base and J 2 bases; nucleotides not matched to a gene: 6. The CDR3 totals 18 residues. Germline CDR1 reads SGDLS; CDR2 reads YYNGEE. CDR3 coding DNA: TGTGCCAGCAGCGTAACTGGCGGGACAGGGGCTGGGGCCAACGTCCTGACTTTC. Translation gives CASSVTGGTGAGANVLTF.

V gene TRBV6-6 combines with J gene TRBJ1-5; 7 nucleotides line up with TRBD1. The V gene's germline CDR1 is MNHNY and CDR2 SVGAGI (reference sequence). The CDR3 loop spans 15 amino acids. The V segment lost 6 bases and the J segment 2 bases; nucleotides outside the gene matches: 7. CDR3 coding DNA: TGTGCCAGCAGCTTGACAGGGATGGGCAATCAGCCCCAGCATTTT. Translation gives CASSLTGMGNQPQHF.

V is TRBV13 and J is TRBJ2-7; D perhaps matches TRBD2 (6 bases). Trimming removed 1 base from V and 5 bases from J, with 9 bases in between. CDR1 PRHDT and CDR2 FYEKMQ come from the germline V gene (reference sequence). The CDR3 length is 13 residues. CDR3 coding DNA: TGTGCCAGCAGCTTAGCCGGAGGGAACGAGCAGTACTTC. Its translation is CASSLAGGNEQYF.

On this clone: The identical CDR3 is also encoded by other nucleotide sequences in the sample. The rearrangement links TRBV2 to TRBJ1-1; TRBD1 aligns across 7 bases. Trimming at V came to 4 bases and at J to 1 base, leaving 0 bases not matched to a gene. The CDR3 covers 13 residues. Germline V gives CDR1 SNHLY, CDR2 FYNNEI. The CDR3 nucleotides read TGTGCCAGCAGTGGACAGGGGAACACTGAAGCTTTCTTT. Translated, it gives CASSGQGNTEAFF.

The chain is built from TRBV7-8 and TRBJ1-1, with D uncertain. V was trimmed by 10 bases and J by 5 bases, leaving 11 bases between them. The length of the CDR3 is 11 residues. Germline CDR1 SGHVS, CDR2 FQNEAQ. The CDR3 region has the DNA TGTGCCACCCGGGAAAGGACTGAAGCTTTCTTT. Encoded protein: CATRERTEAFF.

In DNA, the CDR3 is TGTGCCAGCAGTGAACAGGGGGTCTCTGGCTACACCTTC. Translated: CASSEQGVSGYTF. The genes are TRBV2 and TRBJ1-2; 7 nucleotides line up with TRBD1. This CDR3 region has 13 residues. Germline V gives CDR1 SNHLY, CDR2 FYNNEI. J was trimmed by 7 bases and V by 2 bases; bases with no gene match: 4.

There are many counts of this clone. The chain recombines TRBV7-2 with TRBJ1-3; 7 bases map to TRBD1. Germline values: CDR1 SGHTA, CDR2 FQGNSA. The junction had 0 bases not matched to a gene; V was cut back by 2 bases and J by 2 bases. CDR3 length: 14 residues. The CDR3 region has the DNA TGTGCCAGCAGCTTAACAGGGGCTGGAAACACCATATATTTT. This gives the protein CASSLTGAGNTIYF.

The V call is TRBV18, the J call TRBJ2-7; 8 bases are a match to TRBD1. With V trimmed by 5 bases and J by 6 bases, 3 bases remained unmatched. The CDR3 is 12 amino acids. CDR1 KGHSH and CDR2 LQKENI come from the germline V gene. CDR3 residues: CASSTGQGEQYF. DNA of the CDR3: TGTGCCAGCTCAACTGGACAGGGCGAGCAGTACTTC.

The rearrangement links TRBV29-1 to TRBJ1-1; 9 nucleotides agree with TRBD1. Germline assignment: CDR1 SQVTM and CDR2 ANQGSEA. After removal of 6 bases from V and 2 bases from J, the junction contained 4 bases not matched to a gene. The CDR3 is made up of 13 amino acids. CDR3 in DNA: TGCAGCGTAGCGACAGGGGGAAACACTGAAGCTTTCTTT. Its translation is CSVATGGNTEAFF.

The V and J genes are TRBV5-4 and TRBJ1-2; no definite D call. V was clipped by 1 base and J by 6 bases, with 13 bases between them. Germline values: CDR1 SGHNT, CDR2 YYREEE (reference sequence). The CDR3 loop spans 14 amino acids. CDR3 DNA: TGTGCCAGCAGCTTGATGTTCAACGGGGATGGCTACACCTTC. The encoded protein is CASSLMFNGDGYTF.

This clone turned up a few times. The chain carries TRBV19 and TRBJ2-1, with D perhaps TRBD2 (7 bases). Germline loops: CDR1 LNHDA, CDR2 SQIVND (reference sequence). The CDR3 sequence is 15 residues long. V was clipped by 4 bases and J by 9 bases, with 19 bases between them. The CDR3 sequence is CASSSGGRWAVEQFF. In nucleotides, the CDR3 is TGTGCCAGTAGTAGCGGGGGCAGATGGGCGGTTGAGCAGTTCTTC.

The chain carries TRBV18 and TRBJ2-5, with 11 positions matching TRBD2. This CDR3 region has 17 residues. J gave up 5 bases and V 1 base, and 9 bases lay outside the gene matches. Germline CDR1 KGHSH, CDR2 LQKENI. CDR3 DNA sequence: TGTGCCAGCTCACCACAGCGGCTAGCGGGGGGCAGGGAGACCCAGTACTTC. This encodes CASSPQRLAGGRETQYF.

This chain uses TRBV7-3 with TRBJ2-7; D remains ambiguous. V lost 2 bases to trimming and J lost 0 bases, with 5 bases between them. CDR1 and CDR2 from the germline V gene are SGHTA and FQGTGA. The CDR3 runs to 13 residues. The CDR3 sequence: CASSLASSYEQYF. CDR3 sequence (DNA): TGTGCCAGCAGCTTAGCTAGCTCCTACGAGCAGTACTTC.

The gene calls are TRBV3-1 (or the pseudogene TRBV3-2) and TRBJ2-1; D is unresolved. This CDR3 is built from 15 residues. The V and J ends lost 0 bases and 3 bases respectively, with 9 bases between them. Germline V lookup: CDR1 LGHDT, CDR2 YNNKEL (reference sequence). CDR3 sequence: CASSQDPPSYNEQFF. CDR3 sequence (DNA): TGTGCCAGCAGCCAAGATCCCCCCAGCTACAATGAGCAGTTCTTC.

The chain combines TRBV18 with TRBJ1-6; no reliable D call. From germline, CDR1 is KGHSH and CDR2 LQKENI. This CDR3 region has 16 residues. Trimming pared 3 bases from V and 0 bases from J, leaving 9 bases between. CDR3 coding DNA: TGTGCCAGCTCACCGGGCAGCAGCTCCTATAATTCACCCCTCCACTTT. Encoded protein: CASSPGSSSYNSPLHF. The full variable domain, its missing parts supplied by reference TRBV18 and TRBJ1-6, is NAGVMQNPRHLVRRRGQEARLRCSPMKGHSHVYWYRQLPEEGLKFMVYLQKENIIDESGMPKERFSAEFPKEGPSILRIQQVVRGDSAAYFCASSPGSSSYNSPLHFGNGTRLTVT.

This chain uses TRBV2 with TRBJ2-2; D might be TRBD1 (6 bases). There are 15 residues in the CDR3. Germline V gene lookup returns CDR1 SNHLY and CDR2 FYNNEI. The V and J ends lost 6 bases and 2 bases respectively, with 13 bases between them. DNA of the CDR3: TGTGCCAGCAGAGAAACAGGGCGTAACACCGGGGAGCTGTTTTTT. Its translation is CASRETGRNTGELFF.